Each of the 24 T cell receptor beta chains below was sequenced from the same sample in a study of T cells in Graves' hyperthyroidism and ophthalmopathy. Amplification of TCR beta CDR3 regions was performed using RNA transcripts as template. HTBI primers were used for first-round RT-PCR of the TCR CDR3. Via MiXCR, TCRdb re-called the multiplex PCR reads, giving one row per CDR3 protein. The sample contains 500,000 to 650,000 distinct CDR3 sequences, about 14% of which appear only once. Material: blood. These TCRs come from a woman in her forties with Graves' hyperthyroidism.

With respect to this clonotype: This clone may be a read error of a much larger clone one base away. The V call is TRBV13, the J call TRBJ1-4; D call uncertain. The germline gives CDR1 PRHDT, CDR2 FYEKMQ (reference sequence). Trimming removed 7 bases at V and 2 bases at J, with 14 bases between. The CDR3 totals 15 residues. The CDR3 DNA reads TGTGCCAGCATTGAGCTGCCGGGGACTAATGAAAAACTGTTTTTT. Residues: CASIELPGTNEKLFF. The variable domain in full, completed from reference TRBV13 and TRBJ1-4, reads AAGVIQSPRHLIKEKRETATLKCYPIPRHDTVYWYQQGPGQDPQFLISFYEKMQSDKGSIPDRFSAQQFSDYHSELNMSSLELGDSALYFCASIELPGTNEKLFFGSGTQLSVL.

This clonotype was seen repeatedly, ten times or more. The chain joins TRBV27 to TRBJ1-1; perhaps TRBD1 as D (5 bases). The V gene's germline CDR1 is MNHEY and CDR2 SMNVEV (reference sequence). Trimming left V 3 bases short and J 2 bases short, with 10 bases between. There are 14 residues in the CDR3. CDR3 nucleotides: TGTGCCAGCAGTTTCGCGGGGCCAAACACTGAAGCTTTCTTT. This sequence encodes CASSFAGPNTEAFF.

In its sample, this clonotype was seen many times. This chain connects TRBV20-1 to TRBJ2-1; 8 positions agree with TRBD2. Germline loops: CDR1 DFQATT, CDR2 SNEGSKA (reference sequence). The CDR3 is 14 residues long. V trimming: 3 bases; J trimming: 4 bases; junction bases outside the gene matches: 5. The CDR3 protein is CSASASGGYNEQFF. The CDR3 nucleotides read TGCAGTGCTAGTGCCAGCGGGGGATACAATGAGCAGTTCTTC.

This clonotype occurred many times. The rearrangement joins TRBV5-1 to TRBJ2-3, with D unclear. CDR1 SGHRS and CDR2 YFSETQ come from the germline V gene. Trimming removed 0 bases at V and 0 bases at J, with 5 bases between. The CDR3 has 14 amino acids. The CDR3 region is CASSLALSTDTQYF. The CDR3 region has the DNA TGCGCCAGCAGCTTGGCGCTTAGCACAGATACGCAGTATTTT.

The chain employs TRBV6-5 and TRBJ2-6; D perhaps matches TRBD1 (6 bases). Germline V gene sequence: CDR1 MNHEY, CDR2 SVGAGI. CDR3 length: 19 amino acids. V was clipped by 0 bases and J by 0 bases, with 15 bases between them. CDR3 region: CASSYSWTDTISGANVLTF. The CDR3 DNA sequence: TGTGCCAGCAGTTACTCATGGACAGATACAATCTCTGGGGCCAACGTCCTGACTTTC.

The genes are TRBV20-1 and TRBJ1-5, with D tentatively TRBD1 (6 bases). CDR1 is DFQATT, CDR2 SNEGSKA, per germline (reference sequence). The CDR3 spans 13 residues. The CDR3 region has the DNA TGCAGCACCCAGCAGGGGAGCAATCAGCCCCAGCATTTT. This codes for CSTQQGSNQPQHF.

At least ten counts were recorded for this clonotype. V usage is TRBV10-3 and J usage is TRBJ1-4; 7 nucleotides agree with TRBD1. CDR3 length: 15 amino acids. CDR1 ENHRY and CDR2 SYGVKD come from the germline V gene. J lost 8 bases, V lost 5 bases, and 11 bases had no gene match. The CDR3 DNA sequence: TGTGCCATCAGTCGTTTACAGGGGAGTGGCGAAAAACTGTTTTTT. Protein: CAISRLQGSGEKLFF.

This clonotype was detected many times. The rearrangement joins TRBV27 to TRBJ2-2, with 7 bases lining up with TRBD1. The V gene end was trimmed by 6 bases and the J gene end by 4 bases; junction bases not matched to a gene: 2. The CDR3 is 13 residues long. Germline assignment: CDR1 MNHEY and CDR2 SMNVEV (reference sequence). The CDR3 DNA follows: TGTGCCAGCAGGGCAGGGGGCACCGGGGAGCTGTTTTTT. It yields the protein CASRAGGTGELFF.

This chain connects TRBV29-1 to TRBJ2-3; D is perhaps TRBD1 (6 bases). This CDR3 is built from 14 residues. Germline CDR1 and CDR2: SQVTM and ANQGSEA. V was shortened by 6 bases and J by 3 bases, with 16 bases between the two germline ends. In nucleotides, the CDR3 is TGCAGCGTCGCAACTGGGGGCTGGACAGATACGCAGTATTTT. Translating gives CSVATGGWTDTQYF.

The chain links TRBV14 to TRBJ2-1, with 9 bases matching TRBD1. The CDR3 consists of 16 residues. Germline-derived CDR1 and CDR2 are SGHDN and FVKESK. Trimming removed 1 base from V and 2 bases from J; junction bases left unmatched: 3. The CDR3 coding sequence is TGTGCCAGCAGCCAAGCCGGGACAGGGCCCTACAATGAGCAGTTCTTC. It specifies CASSQAGTGPYNEQFF. Filled out from reference TRBV14 and TRBJ2-1, the complete variable domain reads EAGVTQFPSHSVIEKGQTVTLRCDPISGHDNLYWYRRVMGKEIKFLLHFVKESKQDESGMPNNRFLAERTGGTYSTLKVQPAELEDSGVYFCASSQAGTGPYNEQFFGPGTRLTVL.

This clonotype occurred many times. The V call is TRBV28, the J call TRBJ1-2; D is unresolved. The ends were cut back, 5 bases at V and 3 bases at J, with 10 bases in the middle. Germline CDR1 is MDHEN and CDR2 is SYDVKM. The CDR3 extends over 13 amino acids. In DNA form, the CDR3 reads TGTGCCAGCAGTCCACGAGGGCACTATGGCTACACCTTC. Encoded protein: CASSPRGHYGYTF.

The table lists this clonotype with many counts. V is TRBV7-2 and J is TRBJ2-7, with D possibly TRBD2 on 5 matching bases. Germline V gene data show CDR1 as SGHTA and CDR2 as FQGNSA. The V end lost 3 bases, the J end lost 2 bases, and 14 bases lay between the germline ends. The CDR3 covers 15 residues. CDR3 in amino acids: CASSLSRTDAYEQYF. The CDR3 coding sequence is TGTGCCAGCAGCTTGAGTCGGACTGACGCCTACGAGCAGTACTTC. The full variable domain, completed using reference TRBV7-2 and TRBJ2-7, is GAGVSQSPSNKVTEKGKDVELRCDPISGHTALYWYRQSLGQGLEFLIYFQGNSAPDKSGLPSDRFSAERTGGSVSTLTIQRTQQEDSAVYLCASSLSRTDAYEQYFGPGTRLTVT.

The rearrangement joins TRBV20-1 to TRBJ1-1; possible D gene TRBD1, 5 bases. Germline V gene sequence: CDR1 DFQATT, CDR2 SNEGSKA (reference sequence). The CDR3 has 13 residues. Trimming took 5 bases from V and 0 from J, leaving 10 bases between them. The DNA of the CDR3 is TGCAGTGCTGCGACAGTAATGAACACTGAAGCTTTCTTT. Its protein product is CSAATVMNTEAFF.

Turning to this clonotype: Relative to the germline gene, one junction end is altered; a read error may explain this. The chain joins TRBV7-9 to TRBJ1-1; maybe TRBD1 (6 bases). The germline V gene encodes CDR1 SEHNR and CDR2 FQNEAQ (reference sequence). This CDR3 contains 15 residues. DNA for the CDR3: TGCGCCAGCAGCTTGGGGGCAGCAAGGGACACTGAAGCTTCCTTT. Its protein is CASSLGAARDTEASF.

The chain employs TRBV6-1 and TRBJ1-3; D unresolved. Between the trimmed V and J ends, which lost 6 bases and 4 bases, there was a span of 10 bases. This CDR3 is 13 amino acids long. The germline V gene has CDR1 MNHNS and CDR2 SASEGT. CDR3 protein: CASRVESGNTIYF. As DNA, the CDR3 is TGTGCCAGCAGAGTCGAATCCGGAAACACCATATATTTT.

This clonotype was counted between two and nine times. The V gene is TRBV12-3 or TRBV12-4, the J gene TRBJ1-1; 10 nucleotides match TRBD1. Trimming cost V 2 bases and J 5 bases; bases outside gene matches: 8. This CDR3 has 16 residues. The CDR3 DNA reads TGTGCCAGCAGTTTAAGGGACAGGGGAATGGGTACTGAAGCTTTCTTT. The encoded protein is CASSLRDRGMGTEAFF.

As to this clonotype: This clone may be a read error of a much larger clone one base away. The gene calls are TRBV9 and TRBJ2-7, with 11 bases matching TRBD2. The germline gives CDR1 SGDLS, CDR2 YYNGEE. J gave up 4 bases and V 3 bases, and 3 bases lay outside the gene matches. CDR3 length: 14 amino acids. CDR3 DNA sequence: TGTGCCAGCAGCGCGGGACTAGCGGAATACGAGCAGTACTTC. Its translation: CASSAGLAEYEQYF.

This clonotype was seen more than once but under ten times. Possible read error: a much larger clone is one base away. This chain joins TRBV6-1 and TRBJ2-1; D call uncertain. The CDR3 loop spans 9 amino acids. The V gene's germline CDR1 is MNHNS and CDR2 SASEGT. V lost 6 bases and J lost 6, with 0 bases in between. As DNA, the CDR3 is TGTGCCAGCAGCAATGAGCAGTTCTTC. This gives the protein CASSNEQFF.

This clonotype was observed many times. The V and J genes are TRBV11-3 and TRBJ2-7, with D perhaps TRBD2 (6 bases). The V end lost 6 bases, the J end lost 6 bases, and 12 bases lay between the germline ends. The CDR3 extends over 12 amino acids. Germline CDR1 reads SGHNT; CDR2 reads YENEEA. The chain's CDR3 is CASRAGYGEQYF. CDR3 nucleotide sequence: TGTGCCAGCAGGGCGGGGTACGGCGAGCAGTACTTC.

This clonotype was detected ten times or more. The V gene is TRBV4-1, the J gene TRBJ2-3; 11 positions match TRBD2. CDR1 MGHRA and CDR2 YSYEKL come from the germline V gene. The V and J ends lost 7 bases and 0 bases, in that order; junction bases with no gene match: 6. The CDR3 has 16 residues. The CDR3 nucleotides read TGCGCCAGCATGGTACTAGCGGGAGCGAGCACAGATACGCAGTATTTT. This translates into CASMVLAGASTDTQYF.

This clonotype was counted only a few times. V is TRBV5-1 and J is TRBJ1-1; TRBD1 might be the D (6 bases). Germline V lookup: CDR1 SGHRS, CDR2 YFSETQ. Between the trimmed V and J ends, which lost 2 bases and 0 bases, there was a span of 14 bases. The CDR3 length is 16 residues. CDR3 residues: CASSFFIGQLNTEAFF. In nucleotides, the CDR3 is TGCGCCAGCAGCTTCTTTATAGGACAGTTGAACACTGAAGCTTTCTTT.

The sample holds a few counts of this clonotype. The chain links TRBV6-1 to TRBJ2-7; D call uncertain. The germline gives CDR1 MNHNS, CDR2 SASEGT. The CDR3 loop spans 13 amino acids. Trimming removed 4 bases from V and 3 bases from J, with 10 bases in between. The CDR3 spells CASSVRTNYEQYF. The CDR3 DNA reads as TGTGCCAGCAGTGTGAGGACGAACTACGAGCAGTACTTC.

The gene calls are TRBV19 and TRBJ1-1, with D uncertain. Germline-derived CDR1 and CDR2 are LNHDA and SQIVND (reference sequence). Trimming cost V 6 bases and J 0 bases, with 8 bases left between them. The CDR3 extends over 13 amino acids. The CDR3 sequence is CASSRRMNTEAFF. The CDR3 DNA is TGTGCCAGTAGCCGTAGGATGAACACTGAAGCTTTCTTT. Full variable domain (remainder filled in from reference TRBV19 and TRBJ1-1): DGGITQSPKYLFRKEGQNVTLSCEQNLNHDAMYWYRQDPGQGLRLIYYSQIVNDFQKGDIAEGYSVSREKKESFPLTVTSAQKNPTAFYLCASSRRMNTEAFFGQGTRLTVV.

This clonotype was counted ten times or more. V is TRBV20-1 and J is TRBJ2-5; TRBD1 matches 9 bases. Germline CDR1 reads DFQATT; CDR2 reads SNEGSKA (reference sequence). The CDR3 contains 13 residues. J was trimmed by 5 bases and V by 3 bases; bases with no gene match: 4. In DNA form, the CDR3 reads TGCAGTGCTAGGGACAGGGGCTGGGAGACCCAGTACTTC. Its translation is CSARDRGWETQYF.